This is a list of T cell receptor beta chains from one sample in a study of blood T cell repertoires in COVID-19. Libraries were prepared by immunoSEQ multiplex PCR; TCRdb keeps only in-frame clonotypes and omits some of them. The data show around 55,000 clones, 88% seen once. The sequencing sample was made of peripheral blood. These TCRs come from a man between 60 and 75 years old with active COVID-19. Each CDR3 is given with its conserved first and last residue. The D gene is left open where the match is weak. Clone size is stated in some rows and not others, as once, few, many or a class when expanded.

v_call	d_call	j_call	clone_size	cdr3_nt	cdr3_aa
TRBV4-1	.	TRBJ1-4	.	TGCGCCAGCAGCCACCTTCGGGGTAATGAAAAACTGTTTTTT	CASSHLRGNEKLFF
TRBV29-1	.	TRBJ1-5	.	TGCAGCGTTTTGAGCGGGGTGAATCAGCCCCAGCATTTT	CSVLSGVNQPQHF
TRBV21-1	.	TRBJ1-2	.	TGTGCCAGCAGCAATCGGGACAGGGCTAACTATGGCTACACCTTC	CASSNRDRANYGYTF
TRBV7-9	TRBD1	TRBJ1-1	.	TGTGCCAGCAGGGGACAGGGCGGAACTGAAGCTTTCTTT	CASRGQGGTEAFF
TRBV29-1	.	TRBJ2-5	.	TGCAGCGCCGTAGTGAGCGGCCAAGAGACCCAGTACTTC	CSAVVSGQETQYF
TRBV11-2	TRBD2	TRBJ2-7	.	TGTGCCAGCAGCTTAGCAAGCGGGATCTCCTACGAGCAGTACTTC	CASSLASGISYEQYF
TRBV18	TRBD1	TRBJ1-5	.	TGTGCCAGCTCACCTACAGGGGGGGATAGTAATCAGCCCCAGCATTTT	CASSPTGGDSNQPQHF
TRBV9	TRBD1	TRBJ2-7	.	TGTGCCAGCAGCGTAAGACAGGGCTCCAACGAGCAGTACTTC	CASSVRQGSNEQYF
TRBV10-1	.	TRBJ1-1	.	TGCGCCAGCAGGGCAGGGGACACTGAAGCTTTCTTT	CASRAGDTEAFF
TRBV27	.	TRBJ1-5	few	TGTGCCAGCAGTCCGGGGGTAGGGGCCAATCAGCCCCAGCATTTT	CASSPGVGANQPQHF
TRBV15	.	TRBJ1-4	.	TGTGCCACCAGTCAGGACAGCCGTAATGAAAAACTGTTTTTT	CATSQDSRNEKLFF
TRBV30	.	TRBJ1-5	.	TGTGCCTGGAGTGCCCCCAGACAGCCCCAGCATTTT	CAWSAPRQPQHF
TRBV5-1	TRBD1	TRBJ2-6	.	TGCGCCAGCAGCTTGACAGGGGTCTCTGGGGCCAACGTCCTGACTTTC	CASSLTGVSGANVLTF
TRBV30	.	TRBJ1-2	.	TGTGCCTCACGAGGACCTGGGAGGGGTAAAAACTATGGCTACACCTTC	CASRGPGRGKNYGYTF
TRBV2	TRBD1	TRBJ1-5	.	TGTGCCAGCAAACAAAGGGACAGTATACCTAATCAGCCCCAGCATTTT	CASKQRDSIPNQPQHF
TRBV4-1	TRBD2	TRBJ2-1	.	TGCGCCAGCAGCCAATTACTAGCGGTGGTCAATGAGCAGTTCTTC	CASSQLLAVVNEQFF
TRBV30	.	TRBJ1-4	.	TGTGCCTGGGGCTATGAAGAAAAACTGTTTTTT	CAWGYEEKLFF
TRBV7-2	TRBD1	TRBJ1-5	.	TGTGCCAGCAGCTCCGGACAGGGGGCTCAGCCCCAGCATTTT	CASSSGQGAQPQHF
TRBV5-1	.	TRBJ2-7	.	TGCGCCAGCAGCGGGGACTCATTCTCCTACGAGCAGTACTTC	CASSGDSFSYEQYF
TRBV2	TRBD1	TRBJ1-6	.	TGTGCCAGCAGTGAAGAGGGGGCCGGGGGTTCACCCCTCCACTTT	CASSEEGAGGSPLHF
TRBV4-1	.	TRBJ1-2	.	TGCGCCAGCAGCCCTCAGGGGCAGGGGTATGACTATGGCTACACCTTC	CASSPQGQGYDYGYTF
TRBV14	.	TRBJ2-1	.	TGTGCCAGCAGTCAACGGGACTGGGACAATGAGCAGTTCTTC	CASSQRDWDNEQFF
TRBV9	TRBD1	TRBJ2-7	.	TGTGCCAGCAGCGTAAGACAGGGAGCAGGCGAGCAGTACTTC	CASSVRQGAGEQYF
TRBV10-3	TRBD1	TRBJ2-1	once	TGTGCCATCAGTGAGTCGACGTCGGGACAGGGCCCCTACAATGAGCAGTTCTTC	CAISESTSGQGPYNEQFF
TRBV25-1	TRBD2	TRBJ2-3	.	TGTGCCAGCAGTCGGGGGGAGGTTCGCACAGATACGCAGTATTTT	CASSRGEVRTDTQYF
TRBV4-1	TRBD1	TRBJ2-3	.	TGCGCCAGCAGCCAACCCCGACAGGGTAGCACAGATACGCAGTATTTT	CASSQPRQGSTDTQYF
TRBV4-1	.	TRBJ2-7	few	TGCGCCAGCAGCCAACTGTCGTTAGTCTACTACGAGCAGTACTTC	CASSQLSLVYYEQYF
TRBV10-3	TRBD1	TRBJ2-3	once	TGTGCCATCAGGACCGGGACAGGGGTCACAGATACGCAGTATTTT	CAIRTGTGVTDTQYF
TRBV12-3/TRBV12-4	.	TRBJ1-5	.	TGTGCCAGCAGTCCCCCTAGACAGCCCCAGCATTTT	CASSPPRQPQHF
TRBV6-5	.	TRBJ2-1	.	TGTGCCAGCAGTTTCACAGGTCTCAATGAGCAGTTCTTC	CASSFTGLNEQFF
TRBV12-5	.	TRBJ1-6	.	TGTGCTAGTGGTTTGGATGCAGGGTGGTCACCCCTCCACTTT	CASGLDAGWSPLHF
TRBV19	TRBD1	TRBJ2-5	.	TGTGCCAGTAGAGCAAGGACAGGGGGGCAAGAGACCCAGTACTTC	CASRARTGGQETQYF
TRBV19	.	TRBJ1-5	.	TGTGCCAGCCACCAGGGTTACAGCAATCAGCCCCAGCATTTT	CASHQGYSNQPQHF
TRBV18	TRBD1	TRBJ2-2	once	TGTGCCAGCTCACCACTCGGGACAGGGGGCACCGGGGAGCTGTTTTTT	CASSPLGTGGTGELFF
TRBV7-3	TRBD2	TRBJ2-5	.	TGTGCCAGCAGCCATGGACTAGCGGGAGAAGAGACCCAGTACTTC	CASSHGLAGEETQYF
TRBV7-6	TRBD1	TRBJ1-6	.	TGTGCCAGCAGTCTAACAGGGGCGAGCTCCTATAATTCACCCCTCCACTTT	CASSLTGASSYNSPLHF
TRBV19	TRBD1	TRBJ1-1	.	TGTGCCAGTAGAGACAGGGATAATGGGAACACTGAAGCTTTCTTT	CASRDRDNGNTEAFF
TRBV13	TRBD2	TRBJ2-3	.	TGTGCCAGCAGCTTTTGGACTAGCGGACCCACAGATACGCAGTATTTT	CASSFWTSGPTDTQYF
TRBV2	.	TRBJ1-5	.	TGTGCCAGCTCACAGGCGCGCAACAATCAGCCCCAGCATTTT	CASSQARNNQPQHF
TRBV6-4	TRBD2	TRBJ2-1	.	TGTGCCAGCAGTGCACTAGCGCGCAATGAGCAGTTCTTC	CASSALARNEQFF
TRBV4-1	.	TRBJ2-7	.	TGCGCCAGCAGCCAAGACACTGGCAGGCCCTACGAGCAGTACTTC	CASSQDTGRPYEQYF